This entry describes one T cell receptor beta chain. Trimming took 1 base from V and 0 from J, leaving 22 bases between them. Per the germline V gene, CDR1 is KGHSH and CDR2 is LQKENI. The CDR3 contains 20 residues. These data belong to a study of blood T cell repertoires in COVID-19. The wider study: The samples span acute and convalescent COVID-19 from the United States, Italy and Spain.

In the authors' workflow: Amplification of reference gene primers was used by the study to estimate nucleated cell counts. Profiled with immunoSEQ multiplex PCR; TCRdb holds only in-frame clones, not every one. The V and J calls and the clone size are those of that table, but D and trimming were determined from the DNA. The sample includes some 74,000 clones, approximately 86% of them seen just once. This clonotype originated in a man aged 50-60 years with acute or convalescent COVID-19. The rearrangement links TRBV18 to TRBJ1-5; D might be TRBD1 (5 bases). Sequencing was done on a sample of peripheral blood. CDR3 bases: TGTGCCAGCTCACCACTCTTATCAGACAGTCAGATTTATAGCAATCAGCCCCAGCATTTT. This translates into CASSPLLSDSQIYSNQPQHF.